Presented here are 21 T cell receptor beta chains from one specimen sequenced in a study of shared clonotypes between healthy human individuals. Assay used: immunoSEQ multiplex PCR; TCRdb lists only in-frame clones, some missing. In the table there are over 1.5 million clones, 95% to 99% of which are singletons. Sample: naive CD4+ T cells sorted from blood. Stated subset: CD45RA+ positively selected. The receptors were sampled from a man aged 25 to 40 in good health.

The CDR3 spells CASSWGRVGQGFNEQFF. The CDR3, as DNA: TGTGCCAGCAGTTGGGGGAGGGTGGGACAGGGGTTCAATGAGCAGTTCTTC. This sequence joins TRBV27 and TRBJ2-1; TRBD1 aligns across 10 bases. Per the germline V gene, CDR1 is MNHEY and CDR2 is SMNVEV (reference sequence). CDR3 length: 17 residues. V shed 4 bases and J 6 bases; nucleotides not matched to a gene: 12.

This chain uses TRBV5-1 with TRBJ2-7; 10 positions match TRBD1. Trimming cost V 4 bases and J 6 bases; bases outside gene matches: 16. CDR1 SGHRS and CDR2 YFSETQ come from the germline V gene. CDR3 length equals 17 residues. In DNA, the CDR3 is TGCGCCAGCAGCAGGGGACAGGGGACCCAAGAAGGGATCGAGCAGTACTTC. Its protein product is CASSRGQGTQEGIEQYF.

The gene calls are TRBV2 and TRBJ1-1, with 8 bases matching TRBD1. Germline trimming cut 1 base from V and 11 bases from J; bases unmatched to any gene: 3. The CDR3 contains 12 residues. Germline V CDR1 and CDR2: SNHLY, FYNNEI. CDR3 residues: CASSEVGQAAFF. DNA of the CDR3: TGTGCCAGCAGTGAAGTGGGACAGGCTGCTTTCTTT.

The V and J genes are TRBV5-1 and TRBJ2-7, with 7 bases matching TRBD2. The CDR3 length is 15 residues. CDR1 is SGHRS, CDR2 YFSETQ, per germline. Losses at the gene ends were 6 bases for V and 4 bases for J; bases not matched to a gene: 13. This CDR3 reads CASNQDAGVQYEQYF. CDR3 coding DNA: TGCGCCAGCAACCAGGACGCGGGAGTTCAATACGAGCAGTACTTC.

In its sample, this clone was seen once. The chain employs TRBV19 and TRBJ2-5; TRBD2 matches at 13 bases. Germline trimming cut 5 bases from V and 4 bases from J; bases unmatched to any gene: 7. The CDR3 runs 16 residues. From germline, CDR1 is LNHDA and CDR2 SQIVND (reference sequence). CDR3 bases: TGTGCCAGTAGTCCACGACTAGCGGGAGGAGGAGAGACCCAGTACTTC. The encoded protein is CASSPRLAGGGETQYF.

The chain uses TRBV2 and TRBJ2-3, with unresolved D. Trimming pared 6 bases from V and 0 bases from J, leaving 13 bases between. The CDR3 extends over 15 amino acids. The germline CDR1 and CDR2 sequences are SNHLY and FYNNEI. The CDR3 sequence: CASRAYLLSTDTQYF. The CDR3 DNA is TGTGCCAGCAGAGCGTACCTACTGAGCACAGATACGCAGTATTTT.

The chain carries TRBV15 and TRBJ1-5; no clear D. The germline V gene encodes CDR1 LNHNV and CDR2 YYDKDF (reference sequence). With 0 bases removed from V and 11 bases from J, the gap between germline ends came to 14 bases. The CDR3 loop spans 14 amino acids. The CDR3 coding sequence is TGTGCCACCAGCAGAGATATTGGCGGGGAGTCCCAGCATTTT. Translation: CATSRDIGGESQHF.

V gene TRBV9 combines with J gene TRBJ2-3; no definite D call. The CDR3 contains 17 residues. Trimming shortened V by 0 bases and J by 5 bases, and 19 bases separated the two germline ends. In germline, CDR1 is SGDLS, CDR2 YYNGEE. CDR3 DNA sequence: TGTGCCAGCAGCGTAGATCCCCCGGAAGGACCTATAGATACGCAGTATTTT. It specifies CASSVDPPEGPIDTQYF.

The chain is built from TRBV28 and TRBJ1-2, with 11 nucleotides matching TRBD1. The junction had 10 bases not matched to a gene; V was cut back by 9 bases and J by 4 bases. This CDR3 spans 15 amino acids. Germline V gene lookup returns CDR1 MDHEN and CDR2 SYDVKM. CDR3 coding DNA: TGTGCCAGTATAGGACAGGGGGCGAGGAGCTATGGCTACACCTTC. Translating gives CASIGQGARSYGYTF.

The chain recombines TRBV7-2 with TRBJ2-7; D not certain. This CDR3 contains 12 residues. Germline loops: CDR1 SGHTA, CDR2 FQGNSA. Between the trimmed V and J ends, which lost 5 bases and 0 bases, there was a span of 5 bases. The CDR3 DNA sequence: TGTGCCAGCAGCATTAGCTCCTACGAGCAGTACTTC. Translated, it gives CASSISSYEQYF.

The V gene is TRBV5-4, the J gene TRBJ1-2; 7 positions match TRBD1. Germline V gene lookup returns CDR1 SGHNT and CDR2 YYREEE (reference sequence). V lost 5 bases to trimming and J lost 2 bases; unmatched junction nucleotides: 9. The CDR3 loop spans 15 amino acids. Here the CDR3 reads CASSPGGGANYGYTF. CDR3 coding DNA: TGTGCCAGCAGTCCAGGGGGGGGCGCGAACTATGGCTACACCTTC.

The gene calls are TRBV18 and TRBJ2-7; D gene ambiguous. This CDR3 spans 13 amino acids. Trimming cost V 3 bases and J 0 bases, with 6 bases left between them. Per the germline V gene, CDR1 is KGHSH and CDR2 is LQKENI. This chain's CDR3 is CASSPINSYEQYF. CDR3 nucleotides: TGTGCCAGCTCACCTATTAACTCCTACGAGCAGTACTTC.

The rearrangement joins TRBV6-4 to TRBJ2-3, with D possibly being TRBD1 (5 bases). Germline V gene lookup returns CDR1 MRHNA and CDR2 SNTAGT. The CDR3 totals 15 residues. The ends were cut back, 4 bases at V and 6 bases at J, with 17 bases in the middle. Here the CDR3 DNA reads TGTGCCAGCAGTGCCGACCCCACAGGCTGGGATACGCAGTATTTT. Translating it yields CASSADPTGWDTQYF.

With respect to this clone: Other nucleotide sequences from this sample produce the same CDR3. The gene calls are TRBV7-2 and TRBJ1-3, with D possibly matching TRBD1 (5 bases). Germline values: CDR1 SGHTA, CDR2 FQGNSA. The CDR3 is made up of 15 amino acids. V shed 3 bases and J shed 0 bases, with 9 bases lying between them. The CDR3 reads CASSFGQGSGNTIYF. In DNA form, the CDR3 reads TGTGCCAGCAGCTTTGGGCAGGGCTCTGGAAACACCATATATTTT.

This clone was recorded once. The chain employs TRBV19 and TRBJ2-5; TRBD1 matches at 7 bases. CDR3 size: 13 residues. Germline lookup yields CDR1 LNHDA and CDR2 SQIVND (reference sequence). J lost 5 bases, V lost 6 bases, and 6 bases had no gene match. CDR3 sequence: CASSKDRVETQYF. The CDR3 DNA is TGTGCCAGTAGCAAAGACAGGGTTGAGACCCAGTACTTC.

Turning to this clone: One end of the junction fails to match germline, which may point to a read error. This chain connects TRBV4-3 to TRBJ2-1; D uncertain. CDR1 LGHNA and CDR2 YSLEER come from the germline V gene. The CDR3 extends over 14 amino acids. CDR3 residues: CASSQDRVGSSWIF. The CDR3 nucleotides are TGCGCCAGCAGCCAAGATCGTGTAGGCTCATCTTGGATCTTC.

This chain joins TRBV4-1 and TRBJ2-7, with D perhaps matching TRBD2 (7 bases). V shed 1 base and J shed 4 bases, with 20 bases lying between them. The CDR3 contains 17 residues. Looked up from germline, CDR1 is MGHRA and CDR2 is YSYEKL. CDR3 sequence reads: CASSQGGGRALHYEQYF. The CDR3 DNA follows: TGCGCCAGCAGCCAAGGAGGGGGGAGGGCCCTTCATTACGAGCAGTACTTC.

The rearrangement uses TRBV2 and TRBJ1-1; possible D gene TRBD1, 6 bases. There are 16 residues in the CDR3. The germline V and J ends were trimmed by 4 bases and 1 base, with 16 bases remaining between them. CDR1 is SNHLY, CDR2 FYNNEI, per germline. CDR3 residues: CASSVRGSGANTEAFF. CDR3 bases: TGTGCCAGCAGTGTTCGTGGGTCGGGGGCGAACACTGAAGCTTTCTTT. The whole variable domain, filled in from reference TRBV2 and TRBJ1-1, reads EPEVTQTPSHQVTQMGQEVILRCVPISNHLYFYWYRQILGQKVEFLVSFYNNEISEKSEIFDDQFSVERPDGSNFTLKIRSTKLEDSAMYFCASSVRGSGANTEAFFGQGTRLTVV.

The chain uses TRBV6-1 and TRBJ2-4; no clear D. The CDR3 extends over 13 amino acids. In germline, CDR1 is MNHNS, CDR2 SASEGT. Trimming removed 7 bases at V and 5 bases at J, with 12 bases between. DNA for the CDR3: TGTGCCAGCATTCTCGGCGGAGAAAACATTCAGTACTTC. Translating gives CASILGGENIQYF.

J is TRBJ2-3 and V is TRBV9; 7 positions agree with TRBD1. This CDR3 is built from 17 residues. Unmatched junction bases numbered 8, after V lost 0 bases and J lost 1 base. Germline V gene sequence: CDR1 SGDLS, CDR2 YYNGEE. The CDR3 nucleotides read TGTGCCAGCAGCGTAGCCCCGACAGGGAAGGGCACAGATACGCAGTATTTT. It is translated as CASSVAPTGKGTDTQYF.

To note about this clone: Within the sample, other DNA sequences also encode this same CDR3. This chain connects TRBV9 to TRBJ2-2; D uncertain. The V gene's germline CDR1 is SGDLS and CDR2 YYNGEE. Trimming cost V 0 bases and J 5 bases, with 5 bases left between them. There are 13 residues in the CDR3. As DNA, the CDR3 is TGTGCCAGCAGCGTAGGAGGAACCGGGGAGCTGTTTTTT. This codes for CASSVGGTGELFF.